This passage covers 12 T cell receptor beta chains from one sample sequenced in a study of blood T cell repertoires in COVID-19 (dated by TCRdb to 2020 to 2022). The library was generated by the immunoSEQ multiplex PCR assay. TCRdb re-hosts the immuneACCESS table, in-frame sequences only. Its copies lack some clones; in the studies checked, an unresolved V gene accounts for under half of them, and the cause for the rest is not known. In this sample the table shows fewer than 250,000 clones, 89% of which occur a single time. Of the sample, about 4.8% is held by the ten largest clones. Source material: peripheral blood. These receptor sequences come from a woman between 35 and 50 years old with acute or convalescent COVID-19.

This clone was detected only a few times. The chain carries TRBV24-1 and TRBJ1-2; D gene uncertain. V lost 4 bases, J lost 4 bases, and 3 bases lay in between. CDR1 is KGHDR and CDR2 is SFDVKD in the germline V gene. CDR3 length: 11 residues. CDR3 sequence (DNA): TGTGCCACCAGTGACCTCTATGGCTACACCTTC. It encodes CATSDLYGYTF.

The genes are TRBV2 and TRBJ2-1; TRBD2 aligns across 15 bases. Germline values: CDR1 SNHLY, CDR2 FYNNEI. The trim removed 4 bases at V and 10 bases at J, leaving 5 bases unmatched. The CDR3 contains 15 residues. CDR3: CASSAGLAGGGEQFF. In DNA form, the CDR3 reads TGTGCCAGCAGTGCGGGACTAGCGGGGGGCGGGGAGCAGTTCTTC. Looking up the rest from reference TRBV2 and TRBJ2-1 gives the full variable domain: EPEVTQTPSHQVTQMGQEVILRCVPISNHLYFYWYRQILGQKVEFLVSFYNNEISEKSEIFDDQFSVERPDGSNFTLKIRSTKLEDSAMYFCASSAGLAGGGEQFFGPGTRLTVL.

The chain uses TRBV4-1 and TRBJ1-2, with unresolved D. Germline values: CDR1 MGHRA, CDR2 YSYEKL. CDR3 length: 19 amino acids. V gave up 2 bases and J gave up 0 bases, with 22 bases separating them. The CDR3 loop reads CASSQLRRVHASSNYGYTF. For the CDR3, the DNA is TGCGCCAGCAGCCAATTAAGACGGGTACACGCATCATCTAACTATGGCTACACCTTC.

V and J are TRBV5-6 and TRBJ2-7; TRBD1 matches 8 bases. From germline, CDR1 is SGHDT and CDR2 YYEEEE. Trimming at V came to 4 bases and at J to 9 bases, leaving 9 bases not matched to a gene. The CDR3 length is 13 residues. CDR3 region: CASSPGQGPLQYV. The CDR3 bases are TGTGCCAGCAGCCCCGGACAGGGTCCTTTGCAGTACGTC.

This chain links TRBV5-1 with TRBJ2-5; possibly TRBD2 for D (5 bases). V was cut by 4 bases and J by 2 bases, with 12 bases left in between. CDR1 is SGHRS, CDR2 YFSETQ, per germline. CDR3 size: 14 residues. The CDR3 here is CASSPGTVQETQYF. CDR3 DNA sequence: TGCGCCAGCAGCCCGGGAACGGTTCAAGAGACCCAGTACTTC. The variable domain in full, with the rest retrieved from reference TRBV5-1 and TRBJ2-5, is KAGVTQTPRYLIKTRGQQVTLSCSPISGHRSVSWYQQTPGQGLQFLFEYFSETQRNKGNFPGRFSGRQFSNSRSEMNVSTLELGDSALYLCASSPGTVQETQYFGPGTRLLVL.

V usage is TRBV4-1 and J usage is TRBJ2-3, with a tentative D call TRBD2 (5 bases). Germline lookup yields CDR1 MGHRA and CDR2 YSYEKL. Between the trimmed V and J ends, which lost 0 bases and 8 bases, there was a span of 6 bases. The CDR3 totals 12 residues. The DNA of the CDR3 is TGCGCCAGCAGCCAAGAGGCGGGTACGCAGTATTTT. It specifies CASSQEAGTQYF.

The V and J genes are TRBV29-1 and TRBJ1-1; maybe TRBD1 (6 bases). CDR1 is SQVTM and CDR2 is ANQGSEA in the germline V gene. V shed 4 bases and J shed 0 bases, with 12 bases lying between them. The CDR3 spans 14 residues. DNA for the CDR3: TGCAGCGTTGTCGCGCAGGGGATGAACACTGAAGCTTTCTTT. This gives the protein CSVVAQGMNTEAFF.

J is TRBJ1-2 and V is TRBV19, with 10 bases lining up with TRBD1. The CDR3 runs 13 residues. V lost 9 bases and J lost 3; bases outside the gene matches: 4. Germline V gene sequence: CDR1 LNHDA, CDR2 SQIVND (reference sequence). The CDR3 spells CASRDRGYYGYTF. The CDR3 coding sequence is TGTGCCAGCCGGGACAGGGGTTACTATGGCTACACCTTC.

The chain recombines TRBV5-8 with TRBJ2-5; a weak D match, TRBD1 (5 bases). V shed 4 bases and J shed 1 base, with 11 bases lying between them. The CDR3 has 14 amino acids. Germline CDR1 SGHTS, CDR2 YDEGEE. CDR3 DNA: TGTGCCAGCAGCCAAGGGCAGGGCCAAGAGACCCAGTACTTC. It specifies CASSQGQGQETQYF. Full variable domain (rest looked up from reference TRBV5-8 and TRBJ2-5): EAGVTQSPTHLIKTRGQQATLRCSPISGHTSVYWYQQALGLGLQFLLWYDEGEERNRGNFPPRFSGRQFPNYSSELNVNALELEDSALYLCASSQGQGQETQYFGPGTRLLVL.

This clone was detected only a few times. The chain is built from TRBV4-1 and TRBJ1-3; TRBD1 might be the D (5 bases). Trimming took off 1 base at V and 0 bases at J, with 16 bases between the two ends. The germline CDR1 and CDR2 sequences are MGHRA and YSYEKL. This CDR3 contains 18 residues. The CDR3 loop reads CASSQVDMGLISGNTIYF. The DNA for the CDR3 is TGCGCCAGCAGCCAAGTGGACATGGGGCTCATCTCTGGAAACACCATATATTTT.

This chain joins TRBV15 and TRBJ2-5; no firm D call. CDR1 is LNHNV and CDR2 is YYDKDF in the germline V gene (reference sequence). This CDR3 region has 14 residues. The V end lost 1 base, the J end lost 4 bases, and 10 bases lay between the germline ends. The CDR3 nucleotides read TGTGCCACCAGCAGAGCTAACAGACGAGAGACCCAGTACTTC. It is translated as CATSRANRRETQYF.

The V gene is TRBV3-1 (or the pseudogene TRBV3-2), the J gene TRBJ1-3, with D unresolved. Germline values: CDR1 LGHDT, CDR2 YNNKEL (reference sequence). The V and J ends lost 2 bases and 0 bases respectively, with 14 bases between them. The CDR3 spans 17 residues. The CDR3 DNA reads TGTGCCAGCAGCCAAAATACACGCACCCACTCTGGAAACACCATATATTTT. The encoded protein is CASSQNTRTHSGNTIYF.